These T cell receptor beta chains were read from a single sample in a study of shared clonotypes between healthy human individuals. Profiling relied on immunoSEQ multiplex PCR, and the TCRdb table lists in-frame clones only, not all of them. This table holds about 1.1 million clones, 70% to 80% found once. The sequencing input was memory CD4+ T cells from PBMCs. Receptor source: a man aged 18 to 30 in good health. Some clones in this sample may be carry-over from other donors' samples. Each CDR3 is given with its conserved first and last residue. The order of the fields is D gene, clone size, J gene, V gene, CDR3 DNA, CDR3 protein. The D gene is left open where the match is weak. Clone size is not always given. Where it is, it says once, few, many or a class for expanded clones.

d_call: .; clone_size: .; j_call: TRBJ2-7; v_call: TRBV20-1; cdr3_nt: TGCAGTGCTAGAGACCTCTACGAGCAGTACTTC; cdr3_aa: CSARDLYEQYF
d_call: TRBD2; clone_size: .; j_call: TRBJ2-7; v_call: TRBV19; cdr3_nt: TGTGCCAGTAGCGTTAGCGGGGGCTACGAGCAGTACTTC; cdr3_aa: CASSVSGGYEQYF
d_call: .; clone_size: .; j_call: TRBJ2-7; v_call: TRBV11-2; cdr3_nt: TGTGCCAGCAGCTTAGACGGGAGAGGGTACGAGCAGTACTTC; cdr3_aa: CASSLDGRGYEQYF
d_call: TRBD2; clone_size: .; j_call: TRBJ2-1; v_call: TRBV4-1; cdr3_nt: TGCGCCAGCAGCCAAGACAGGGTAGCGGGAGGGAAATGGGATGAGCAGTTCTTC; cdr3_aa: CASSQDRVAGGKWDEQFF
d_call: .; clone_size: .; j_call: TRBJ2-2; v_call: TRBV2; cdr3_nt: TGTGCCAGCAGTGTTATCGCCGGGGAGCTGTTTTTT; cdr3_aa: CASSVIAGELFF
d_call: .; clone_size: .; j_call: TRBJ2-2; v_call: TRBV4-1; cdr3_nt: TGCGCCAGCAGCCAGGAGCTGAGGGCCGGGGAGCTGTTTTTT; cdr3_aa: CASSQELRAGELFF
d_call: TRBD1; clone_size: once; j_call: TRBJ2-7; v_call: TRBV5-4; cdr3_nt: TGTGCCAGCAGCGCCAGGACAGGCTCCTACGAGCAGTACTTC; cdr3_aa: CASSARTGSYEQYF
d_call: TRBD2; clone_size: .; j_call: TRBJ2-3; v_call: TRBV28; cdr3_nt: TGTGCCAGCACCACTGGGAGGGGCGCAGATACGCAGTATTTT; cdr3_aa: CASTTGRGADTQYF
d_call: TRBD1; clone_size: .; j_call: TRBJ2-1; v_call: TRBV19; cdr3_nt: TGTGCCAGTAGTTTACTCAGGGGGGACAGGGGCAACAATGAGCAGTTCTTC; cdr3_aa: CASSLLRGDRGNNEQFF
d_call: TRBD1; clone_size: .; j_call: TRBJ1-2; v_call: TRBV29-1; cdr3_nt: TGCAGCGTTGAAAGGGGACAGTCTAACTATGGCTACACCTTC; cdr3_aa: CSVERGQSNYGYTF
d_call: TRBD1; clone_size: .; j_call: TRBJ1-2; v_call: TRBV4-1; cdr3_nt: TGCGCCAGCAGCCAAGACCGAGCAGGGACAGTCTCGGGCGGCTACACCTTC; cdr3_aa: CASSQDRAGTVSGGYTF
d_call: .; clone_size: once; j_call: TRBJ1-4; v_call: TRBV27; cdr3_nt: TGTGCCAGCAGGGGGCAGAATAATGAAAAACTGTTTTTT; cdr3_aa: CASRGQNNEKLFF
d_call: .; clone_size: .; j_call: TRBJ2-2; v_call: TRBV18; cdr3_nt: TGTGCCAGCTCACCGGGAAGACCGAACACCGGGGAGCTGTTTTTT; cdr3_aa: CASSPGRPNTGELFF
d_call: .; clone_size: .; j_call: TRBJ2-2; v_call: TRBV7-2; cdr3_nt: TGTGCCAGTAGAAAACCCCTCGGGGAGCTGTTTTTT; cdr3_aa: CASRKPLGELFF
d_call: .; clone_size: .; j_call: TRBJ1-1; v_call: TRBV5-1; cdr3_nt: TGCGCCAGCAGCTCGGGATGGAACACTGAAGCTTTCTTT; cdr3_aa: CASSSGWNTEAFF
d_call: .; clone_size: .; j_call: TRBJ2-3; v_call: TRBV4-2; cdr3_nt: TGTGCCAGCAGACTGGACGGAAACACAGATACGCAGTATTTT; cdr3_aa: CASRLDGNTDTQYF
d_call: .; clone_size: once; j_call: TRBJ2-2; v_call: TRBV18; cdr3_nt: TGTGCCAGCTCACCACCGGCAGCGAACACCGGGGAGCTGTTTTTT; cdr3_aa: CASSPPAANTGELFF
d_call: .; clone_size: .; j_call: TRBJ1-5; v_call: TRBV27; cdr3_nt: TGTGCCAGCAGTTCACTGGGGGCAGGGAGTCAGCCCCAGCATTTT; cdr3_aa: CASSSLGAGSQPQHF
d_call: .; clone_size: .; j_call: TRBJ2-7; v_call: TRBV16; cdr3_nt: TGTGCCAGCAGCCAAACTCCGGCTGCCTACGAGCAGTACTTC; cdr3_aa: CASSQTPAAYEQYF
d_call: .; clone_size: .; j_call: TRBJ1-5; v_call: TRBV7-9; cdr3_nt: TGTGCCAGCAGCTTAGGTACTCAGCCCCAGCATTTT; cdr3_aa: CASSLGTQPQHF
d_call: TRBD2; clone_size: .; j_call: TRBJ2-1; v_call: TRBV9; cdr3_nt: TGTGCCACCAAGGGCCAGCGGGAGAGCAATGAGCAGTTCTTC; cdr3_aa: CATKGQRESNEQFF
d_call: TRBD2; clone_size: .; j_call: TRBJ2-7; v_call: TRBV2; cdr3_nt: TGTGCCAGCAGTGAACTGACTAGCGGGAACGAGCAGTACTTC; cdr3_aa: CASSELTSGNEQYF
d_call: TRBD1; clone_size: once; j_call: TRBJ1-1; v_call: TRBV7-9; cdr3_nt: TGTGCCAGCAGCGAAACAGGGGGCGTTGACACTGAAGCTTTCTTT; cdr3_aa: CASSETGGVDTEAFF
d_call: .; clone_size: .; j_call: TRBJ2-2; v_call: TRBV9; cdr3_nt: TGTGCCAGCAGCGCTGCCGCGGGCGGGGAGCTGTTTTTT; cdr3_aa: CASSAAAGGELFF
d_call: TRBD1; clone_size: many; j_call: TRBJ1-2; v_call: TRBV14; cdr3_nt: TGTGCCAGCAGCCAAGATATGGCAGGGGGCTCGGATGGCTACACCTTC; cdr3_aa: CASSQDMAGGSDGYTF
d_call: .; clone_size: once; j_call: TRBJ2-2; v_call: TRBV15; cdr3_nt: TGTGCCACCAGCAGTCCTCGCAGGGTTGCCGGGGAGCTGTTTTTT; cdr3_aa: CATSSPRRVAGELFF
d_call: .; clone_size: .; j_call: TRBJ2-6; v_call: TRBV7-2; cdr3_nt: TGTGCCAGCAGACTGGGACAATCTGGGGCCAACGTCCTGACTTTC; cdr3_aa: CASRLGQSGANVLTF
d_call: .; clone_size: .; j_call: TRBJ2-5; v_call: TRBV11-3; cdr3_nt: TGTGCCAGCAGCTTTGAAAGCGGGGAGACCCAGTACTTC; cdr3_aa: CASSFESGETQYF
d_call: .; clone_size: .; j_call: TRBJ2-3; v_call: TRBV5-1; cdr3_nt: TGCGCCAGCCGTGGGGACCTTAGCACAGATACGCAGTATTTT; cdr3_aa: CASRGDLSTDTQYF
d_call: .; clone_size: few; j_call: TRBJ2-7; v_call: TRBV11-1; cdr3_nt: TGTGCCAGCAGCTCTGATTGGTCGGCCTCCGAGGACGAGCAGTACTTC; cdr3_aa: CASSSDWSASEDEQYF
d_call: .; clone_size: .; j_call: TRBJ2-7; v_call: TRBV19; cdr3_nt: TGTGCCAGTAGTTCCCAGGGTAGGTTCTACGAGCAGTACTTC; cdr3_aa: CASSSQGRFYEQYF
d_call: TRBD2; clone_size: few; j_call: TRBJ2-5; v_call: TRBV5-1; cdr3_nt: TGCGCCAGCAGCCCCGGACTAGCGGGAGGGCCGGGGGAGACCCAGTACTTC; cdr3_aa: CASSPGLAGGPGETQYF
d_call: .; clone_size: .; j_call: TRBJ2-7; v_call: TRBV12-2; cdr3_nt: TGTGCAAGTCGCCCGCGGCGCGGATGCTCCTACGAGCAGTACTTC; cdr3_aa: CASRPRRGCSYEQYF
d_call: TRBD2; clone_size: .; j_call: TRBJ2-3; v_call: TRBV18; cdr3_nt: TGTGCCAGCTCACCACCCAGGACTAGTATAAGCACAGATACGCAGTATTTT; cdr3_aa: CASSPPRTSISTDTQYF
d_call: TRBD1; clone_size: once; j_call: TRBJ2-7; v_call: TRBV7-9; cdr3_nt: TGTGCCAGCAGCTGGGATCCGGGACAGTGGGGTCGGGAGCAGTACTTC; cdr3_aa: CASSWDPGQWGREQYF
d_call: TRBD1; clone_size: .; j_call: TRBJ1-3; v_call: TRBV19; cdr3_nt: TGTGCCAGTACCGACAGGGGGCGAGGAAACACCATATATTTT; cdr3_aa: CASTDRGRGNTIYF
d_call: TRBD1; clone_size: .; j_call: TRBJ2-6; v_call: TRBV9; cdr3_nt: TGTGCCAGCAGCGCCCAGGGGGCTGGGGCCAACGTCCTGACTTTC; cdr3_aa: CASSAQGAGANVLTF
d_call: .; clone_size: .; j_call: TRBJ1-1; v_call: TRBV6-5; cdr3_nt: TGTGCCAGCGGGGGGACGACTGAAGCTTTCTTT; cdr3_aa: CASGGTTEAFF
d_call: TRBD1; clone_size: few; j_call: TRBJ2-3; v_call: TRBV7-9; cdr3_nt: TGTGCCAGCAGCTTAGGTAGGACAGGCGATTCGGATACGCAGTATTTT; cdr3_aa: CASSLGRTGDSDTQYF
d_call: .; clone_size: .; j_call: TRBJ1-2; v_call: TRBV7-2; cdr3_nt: TGTGCCAGCAGCTTAAATTCAGGGAGACTTAACTATGGCTACACCTTC; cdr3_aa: CASSLNSGRLNYGYTF
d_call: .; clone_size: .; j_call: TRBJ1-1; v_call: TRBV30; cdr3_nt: TGTGCCTGGAGTGTACCTAGGGGCAGGGGGAACACTGAAGCTTTCTTT; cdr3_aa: CAWSVPRGRGNTEAFF
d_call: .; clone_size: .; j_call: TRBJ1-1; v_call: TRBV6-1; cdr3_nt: TGTGCCAGCAGCACTTTGACAAGCCTGAACACTGAAGCTTTCTTT; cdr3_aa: CASSTLTSLNTEAFF
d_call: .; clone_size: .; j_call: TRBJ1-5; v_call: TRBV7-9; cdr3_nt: TGTGCCAGCAGCTTAGGGGAGGGCGGCAATCAGCCCCAGCATTTT; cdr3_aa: CASSLGEGGNQPQHF
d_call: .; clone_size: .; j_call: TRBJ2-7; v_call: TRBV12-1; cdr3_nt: TGTGCCAGCAGCCCAAGGACTAGCGGGGCCTCAGCCTACGAGCAGTACTTC; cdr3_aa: CASSPRTSGASAYEQYF
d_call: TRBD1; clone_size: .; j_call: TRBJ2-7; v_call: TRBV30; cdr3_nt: TGTGCCTGGAGTGCGGACAGGGTACGCGAGCAGTACTTC; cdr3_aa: CAWSADRVREQYF
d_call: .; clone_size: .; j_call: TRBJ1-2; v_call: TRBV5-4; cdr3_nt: TGTGCCAGCAGCTTCGCCGGGGGGGATGGTTATGGCTACACCTTC; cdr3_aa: CASSFAGGDGYGYTF
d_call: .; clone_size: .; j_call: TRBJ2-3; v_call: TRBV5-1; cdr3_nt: TGCGCCAGTGCGGGTAGCACAGATACGCAGTATTTT; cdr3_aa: CASAGSTDTQYF
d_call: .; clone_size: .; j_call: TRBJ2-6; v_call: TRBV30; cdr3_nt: TGTGCCTGGAGTATCCTGAGGAGCTCTGGGGCCAACGTCCTGACTTTC; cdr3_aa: CAWSILRSSGANVLTF
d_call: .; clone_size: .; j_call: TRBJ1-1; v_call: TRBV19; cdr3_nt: TGTGCCAGTACCCCGGGAGGGACGAACACTGAAGCTTTCTTT; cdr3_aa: CASTPGGTNTEAFF
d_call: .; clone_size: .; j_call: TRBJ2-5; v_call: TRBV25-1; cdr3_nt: TGTGCCAGCACTGCGTCAGGGTTGGAGACCCAGTACTTC; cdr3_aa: CASTASGLETQYF
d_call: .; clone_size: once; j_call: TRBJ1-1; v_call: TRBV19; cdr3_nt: TGTGCCACCTCGGACAGGAACACTGAAGCTTTCTTT; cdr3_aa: CATSDRNTEAFF
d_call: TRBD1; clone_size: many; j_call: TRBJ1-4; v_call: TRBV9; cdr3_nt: TGTGCCAGCAACAAAGGGGGCAGCCGTAATGAAAAACTGTTTTTT; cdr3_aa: CASNKGGSRNEKLFF
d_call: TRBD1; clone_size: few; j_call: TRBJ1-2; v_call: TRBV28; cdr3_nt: TGTGCCAGCAGCGCCGGGACAGGGAGATTATTTCACTACACCTTC; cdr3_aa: CASSAGTGRLFHYTF
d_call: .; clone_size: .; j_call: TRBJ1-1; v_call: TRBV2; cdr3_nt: TGTGCCAGCCTACTTCAGGGATACACTGAAGCTTTCTTT; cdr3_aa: CASLLQGYTEAFF
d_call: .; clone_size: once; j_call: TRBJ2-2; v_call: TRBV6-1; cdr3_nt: TGTGCCAGCAGTTCACGAGCGGCGAACACCGGGGAGCTGTTTTTT; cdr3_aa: CASSSRAANTGELFF